Presented here are 25 T cell receptor beta chains from one specimen sequenced in a study of blood T cell repertoires in COVID-19. Method: immunoSEQ multiplex PCR; TCRdb's copy keeps in-frame clones and lacks some. The repertoire consists of about 130,000 clones, with roughly 85% occurring once and the leading ten covering 5% to 7.5%. The sequenced sample was peripheral blood. These receptors all come from an older man with active or convalescent COVID-19.

V is TRBV12-3 or TRBV12-4 and J is TRBJ1-2; 7 bases agree with TRBD1. CDR3 length: 13 amino acids. V was clipped by 6 bases and J by 6 bases; unmatched bases: 7. The CDR3 is CASRMTGTDGYTF. The CDR3 nucleotides are TGTGCCAGCAGGATGACAGGGACGGATGGCTACACCTTC.

This clone appeared a single time. The CDR3 coding sequence is TGTGCCAGCAGCTCTCAGGGGCAGCCCCAGCATTTT. Protein product: CASSSQGQPQHF. V usage is TRBV7-9 and J usage is TRBJ1-5, with D possibly matching TRBD1 (6 bases). V gave up 4 bases and J gave up 7 bases, with 8 bases separating them. The CDR3 totals 12 residues. Germline V gene lookup returns CDR1 SEHNR and CDR2 FQNEAQ (reference sequence).

The chain couples TRBV4-2 to TRBJ1-4; TRBD1 is a possible D gene (6 bases). Germline V CDR1 and CDR2: LGHNA, YNFKEQ. The V end was cut by 10 bases, the J end by 1 base, with 25 bases between. This CDR3 has 18 residues. CDR3 in DNA: TGTGCCACTTCGAAGAATGTGGCAGGGGTTGGAACTAATGAAAAACTGTTTTTT. Translated: CATSKNVAGVGTNEKLFF.

The J gene is TRBJ2-3, the V gene TRBV29-1; 14 nucleotides align to TRBD2. The CDR3 consists of 15 residues. CDR1 and CDR2 (germline): SQVTM, ANQGSEA. With 6 bases clipped from V and 5 bases from J, the junction kept 7 bases outside the gene matches. DNA for the CDR3: TGCAGCGTAACCGGGACTAGCGGGAGCCTAGATACGCAGTATTTT. Its protein is CSVTGTSGSLDTQYF.

This sequence joins TRBV7-9 and TRBJ2-3; D is ambiguous. This CDR3 is 16 amino acids long. V gave up 2 bases and J gave up 0 bases, with 12 bases separating them. The V gene's germline CDR1 is SEHNR and CDR2 FQNEAQ (reference sequence). The CDR3 region has the DNA TGTGCCAGCAGCTTACGCCTAACCCCTAGCACAGATACGCAGTATTTT. Its protein product is CASSLRLTPSTDTQYF.

The DNA of the CDR3 is TGTGCCAGCAGCTCTCAAGAGACCCAGTACTTC. Protein: CASSSQETQYF. This chain connects TRBV12-3 or TRBV12-4 to TRBJ2-5; no clear D gene. Trimming left V 6 bases short and J 2 bases short, with 4 bases between. This CDR3 comprises 11 residues.

The V gene is TRBV19, the J gene TRBJ2-2, with 9 positions matching TRBD1. The CDR3 has 15 residues. Germline lookup yields CDR1 LNHDA and CDR2 SQIVND (reference sequence). Trimming removed 5 bases from V and 6 bases from J; junction bases left unmatched: 7. For the CDR3, the DNA is TGTGCCAGTAGTGCCGGACAGGGGATCGCCGGGGAGCTGTTTTTT. Translating it yields CASSAGQGIAGELFF.

The gene calls are TRBV9 and TRBJ1-5, with D maybe TRBD1 (6 bases). Trimming took 4 bases from V and 3 from J, leaving 14 bases between them. The CDR3 extends over 15 amino acids. Per the germline V gene, CDR1 is SGDLS and CDR2 is YYNGEE. The CDR3, as DNA: TGTGCCAGCAGCCAGACAGGTGGGGACAATCAGCCCCAGCATTTT. Translating it yields CASSQTGGDNQPQHF.

The V and J genes are TRBV5-1 and TRBJ2-7; 10 bases agree with TRBD1. This CDR3 comprises 16 residues. Germline CDR1 and CDR2: SGHRS and YFSETQ. V lost 1 base to trimming and J lost 6 bases; unmatched junction nucleotides: 10. Here the CDR3 reads CASSLNGGTGDLEQYF. CDR3 DNA sequence: TGCGCCAGCAGCTTGAATGGGGGGACAGGGGATCTCGAGCAGTACTTC.

The CDR3 sequence is CASSQREGLGGETQYF. DNA for the CDR3: TGTGCCAGCAGCCAGCGGGAGGGACTAGGTGGTGAGACCCAGTACTTC. V usage is TRBV7-2 and J usage is TRBJ2-5; TRBD2 aligns across 10 bases. The junction had 11 bases not matched to a gene; V was cut back by 5 bases and J by 5 bases. Germline V gives CDR1 SGHTA, CDR2 FQGNSA. The CDR3 totals 16 residues.

The genes are TRBV9 and TRBJ1-6; 7 nucleotides align to TRBD1. Unmatched junction bases numbered 6, after V lost 0 bases and J lost 9 bases. Germline CDR1 and CDR2: SGDLS and YYNGEE. This CDR3 is 15 amino acids long. CDR3 in DNA: TGTGCCAGCAGCGTAGATGTCAGGGGGATTTCACCCCTCCACTTT. Its translation is CASSVDVRGISPLHF.

The rearrangement joins TRBV19 to TRBJ1-5; TRBD1 matches at 10 bases. The germline gives CDR1 LNHDA, CDR2 SQIVND (reference sequence). This CDR3 spans 14 amino acids. J gave up 9 bases and V 10 bases, and 12 bases lay outside the gene matches. CDR3 nucleotides: TGTGCCACCGACAGGGGGCCCACTTTGGGGCCCCAGCATTTT. It yields the protein CATDRGPTLGPQHF.

The genes are TRBV14 and TRBJ1-6, with TRBD1 as a possible D gene (5 bases). V was trimmed by 0 bases and J by 7 bases, leaving 10 bases between them. The germline V gene has CDR1 SGHDN and CDR2 FVKESK. This CDR3 is built from 15 residues. The DNA for the CDR3 is TGTGCCAGCAGCCAAGAAATCCAGGGAAATTCACCCCTCCACTTT. Its protein is CASSQEIQGNSPLHF. Variable domain in full (rest from reference TRBV14 and TRBJ1-6): EAGVTQFPSHSVIEKGQTVTLRCDPISGHDNLYWYRRVMGKEIKFLLHFVKESKQDESGMPNNRFLAERTGGTYSTLKVQPAELEDSGVYFCASSQEIQGNSPLHFGNGTRLTVT.

V and J are TRBV28 and TRBJ1-1, with a weak D call TRBD1 (5 bases). This CDR3 has 16 amino acids. The V end lost 9 bases, the J end lost 3 bases, and 23 bases lay between the germline ends. CDR1 and CDR2 from the germline V gene are MDHEN and SYDVKM. The CDR3 coding sequence is TGTGCCAGTACTTCGAACCGTGGGGGGATTGACACTGAAGCTTTCTTT. This codes for CASTSNRGGIDTEAFF.

J is TRBJ1-6 and V is TRBV7-3; D unclear. Trimming shortened V by 2 bases and J by 5 bases, and 7 bases separated the two germline ends. Per the germline V gene, CDR1 is SGHTA and CDR2 is FQGTGA. CDR3 length: 14 amino acids. The CDR3 here is CASSLSSDNSPLHF. CDR3 DNA: TGTGCCAGCAGCTTATCTTCAGATAATTCACCCCTCCACTTT.

The chain uses TRBV4-3 and TRBJ1-2; a possible D gene is TRBD1 (6 bases). CDR3 length: 15 residues. The germline V gene encodes CDR1 LGHNA and CDR2 YSLEER. Trimming shortened V by 0 bases and J by 8 bases, and 16 bases separated the two germline ends. CDR3 sequence: CASSQDFRAGVGYTF. CDR3 nucleotides: TGCGCCAGCAGCCAAGATTTTAGGGCAGGGGTAGGCTACACCTTC.

This clone occurred once. The chain combines TRBV28 with TRBJ1-5; 7 nucleotides agree with TRBD1. V lost 2 bases and J lost 8; bases outside the gene matches: 15. Germline CDR1 MDHEN, CDR2 SYDVKM. There are 17 residues in the CDR3. CDR3 coding DNA: TGTGCCAGCAGTTTACGAATATCCAGGGGGTTTACGAAGCCCCAGCATTTT. Amino acids: CASSLRISRGFTKPQHF.

The chain couples TRBV5-6 to TRBJ1-1, with TRBD1 matching 10 bases. This CDR3 comprises 16 residues. J lost 4 bases, V lost 0 bases, and 6 bases had no gene match. Germline V gives CDR1 SGHDT, CDR2 YYEEEE. The CDR3 loop reads CASSLGQGAKITEAFF. CDR3 DNA: TGTGCCAGCAGCTTGGGACAGGGGGCAAAAATCACTGAAGCTTTCTTT. Looking up the rest from reference TRBV5-6 and TRBJ1-1 gives the full variable domain: DAGVTQSPTHLIKTRGQQVTLRCSPKSGHDTVSWYQQALGQGPQFIFQYYEEEERQRGNFPDRFSGHQFPNYSSELNVNALLLGDSALYLCASSLGQGAKITEAFFGQGTRLTVV.

CDR3 amino acids: CASSIGGRATYEQYF. Here the CDR3 DNA reads TGTGCCAGTAGTATAGGCGGCAGGGCAACCTACGAGCAGTACTTC. The J gene is TRBJ2-7, the V gene TRBV19, with a possible D match to TRBD1 (5 bases). Trimming took 1 base from V and 2 from J, leaving 12 bases between them. This CDR3 is 15 amino acids long. CDR1 is LNHDA and CDR2 is SQIVND in the germline V gene (reference sequence).

This clone turned up a few times. V usage is TRBV7-9 and J usage is TRBJ2-1; 9 bases agree with TRBD2. With V trimmed by 0 bases and J by 6 bases, 6 bases remained unmatched. CDR1 is SEHNR and CDR2 is FQNEAQ in the germline V gene (reference sequence). This CDR3 is 16 amino acids long. The CDR3 nucleotides are TGTGCCAGCAGCTTAGCCACGGGACTAGCAGCCAATGAGCAGTTCTTC. This translates into CASSLATGLAANEQFF.

The chain links TRBV7-9 to TRBJ1-1, with D hard to call. CDR1 SEHNR and CDR2 FQNEAQ come from the germline V gene (reference sequence). The CDR3 contains 11 residues. Trimming took off 5 bases at V and 6 bases at J, with 7 bases between the two ends. The DNA of the CDR3 is TGTGCCAGCAGCGGGCGCTCTGAAGCTTTCTTT. Residues: CASSGRSEAFF.

The rearrangement uses TRBV6-2 or TRBV6-3 and TRBJ1-6; D remains ambiguous. Germline CDR1 is MNHEY and CDR2 is SVGEGT. V lost 6 bases to trimming and J lost 9 bases, with 12 bases between them. This CDR3 region has 13 residues. CDR3 DNA sequence: TGTGCCAGCAGCTCCCCCTCTAGTTCACCCCTCCACTTT. It translates to CASSSPSSSPLHF.

The V call is TRBV11-3, the J call TRBJ2-4; D gene unclear. The CDR3 is made up of 15 amino acids. Germline-derived CDR1 and CDR2 are SGHNT and YENEEA. Trimming took 1 base from V and 1 from J, leaving 8 bases between them. CDR3 sequence: CASSLGYGAKNIQYF. CDR3 coding DNA: TGTGCCAGCAGCTTAGGATACGGGGCCAAAAACATTCAGTACTTC.

This CDR3 reads CASSSREATNEKLFF. As DNA, the CDR3 is TGCGCCAGCAGCAGCCGGGAGGCAACTAATGAAAAACTGTTTTTT. The chain carries TRBV5-1 and TRBJ1-4; D is undetermined. The CDR3 sequence is 15 residues long. CDR1 SGHRS and CDR2 YFSETQ come from the germline V gene. V was clipped by 4 bases and J by 0 bases, with 10 bases between them.

The rearrangement joins TRBV24-1 to TRBJ2-3, with TRBD1 as a possible D gene (5 bases). The CDR3 totals 14 residues. V was clipped by 5 bases and J by 6 bases, with 14 bases between them. CDR1 is KGHDR and CDR2 is SFDVKD in the germline V gene. The CDR3 spells CATSVAGRTDTQYF. The CDR3 DNA is TGTGCCACCAGTGTAGCAGGGCGAACGGATACGCAGTATTTT.